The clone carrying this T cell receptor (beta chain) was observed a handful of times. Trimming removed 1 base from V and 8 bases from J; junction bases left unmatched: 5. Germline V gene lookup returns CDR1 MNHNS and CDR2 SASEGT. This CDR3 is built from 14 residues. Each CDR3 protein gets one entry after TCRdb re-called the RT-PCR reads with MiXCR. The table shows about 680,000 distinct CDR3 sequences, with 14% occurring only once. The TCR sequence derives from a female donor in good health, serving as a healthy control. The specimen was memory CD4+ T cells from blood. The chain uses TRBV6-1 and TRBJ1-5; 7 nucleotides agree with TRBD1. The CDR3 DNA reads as TGTGCCAGCAGTGAAGGGACAGGTCTGAAGCCCCAGCATTTT. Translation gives CASSEGTGLKPQHF.